The clone carrying this TCR beta chain was recorded a few times. These data are taken from a study of T cells after yellow fever vaccination. TCRdb redid the calling of the 5' RACE reads with MiXCR, one entry per CDR3 protein. The profile shows approximately 160,000 distinct CDR3 sequences, 7% to 10% of them singletons. This receptor was obtained from a man between 18 and 35 years old who received the YFV17D yellow fever vaccine. The sequences come from CD8+ T cells sorted from PBMCs, collected 45 days after the yellow fever booster vaccination.

CDR3 sequence reads: CSAIGTGSSYEQYF. CDR3 sequence (DNA): TGCAGTGCGATCGGGACAGGGTCCTCCTACGAGCAGTACTTC. The chain has TRBV20-1 and TRBJ2-7, with 9 bases that match TRBD1. The CDR3 sequence is 14 residues long. Trimming took 6 bases from V and 0 from J; bases not matched to a gene: 6. CDR1 is DFQATT and CDR2 is SNEGSKA in the germline V gene (reference sequence).